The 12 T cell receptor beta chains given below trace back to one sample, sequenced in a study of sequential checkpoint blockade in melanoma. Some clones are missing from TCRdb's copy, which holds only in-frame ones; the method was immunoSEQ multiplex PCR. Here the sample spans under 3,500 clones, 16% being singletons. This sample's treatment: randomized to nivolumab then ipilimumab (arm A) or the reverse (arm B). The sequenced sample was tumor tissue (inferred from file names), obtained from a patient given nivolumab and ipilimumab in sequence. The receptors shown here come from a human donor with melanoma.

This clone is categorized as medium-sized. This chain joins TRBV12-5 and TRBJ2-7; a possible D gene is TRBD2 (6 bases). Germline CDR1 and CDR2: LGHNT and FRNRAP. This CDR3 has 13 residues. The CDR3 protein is CATGTQSSYEQYF. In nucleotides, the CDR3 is TGTGCCACCGGGACTCAGAGCTCCTACGAGCAGTACTTC.

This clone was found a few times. The CDR3 here is CASRGTGASNYGYTF. The DNA of the CDR3 is TGTGCCAGTAGAGGGACAGGGGCCTCGAACTATGGCTACACCTTC. The chain has TRBV19 and TRBJ1-2, with 10 bases that match TRBD1. This CDR3 has 15 amino acids. J was trimmed by 2 bases and V by 6 bases; bases with no gene match: 6. Germline V lookup: CDR1 LNHDA, CDR2 SQIVND (reference sequence).

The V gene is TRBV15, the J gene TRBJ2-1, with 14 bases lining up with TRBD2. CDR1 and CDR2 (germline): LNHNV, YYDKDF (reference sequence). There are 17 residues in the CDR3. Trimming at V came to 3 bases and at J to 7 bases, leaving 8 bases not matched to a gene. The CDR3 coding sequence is TGTGCCACCAGCAGGGACTCGAGACTAGCGGGGGGGAATGAGCAGTTCTTC. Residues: CATSRDSRLAGGNEQFF.

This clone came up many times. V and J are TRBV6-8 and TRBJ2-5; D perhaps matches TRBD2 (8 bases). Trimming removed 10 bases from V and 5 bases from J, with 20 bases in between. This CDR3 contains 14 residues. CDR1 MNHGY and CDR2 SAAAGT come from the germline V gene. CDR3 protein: CAIRGRSGSETQYF. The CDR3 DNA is TGTGCCATCAGGGGGAGGAGCGGGAGCGAGACCCAGTACTTC.

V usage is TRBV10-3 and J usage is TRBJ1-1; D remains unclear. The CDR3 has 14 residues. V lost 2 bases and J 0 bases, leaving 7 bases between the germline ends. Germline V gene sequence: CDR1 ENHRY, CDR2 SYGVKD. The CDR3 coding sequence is TGTGCCATCAGTGAGGTGGAACTGAACACTGAAGCTTTCTTT. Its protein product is CAISEVELNTEAFF.

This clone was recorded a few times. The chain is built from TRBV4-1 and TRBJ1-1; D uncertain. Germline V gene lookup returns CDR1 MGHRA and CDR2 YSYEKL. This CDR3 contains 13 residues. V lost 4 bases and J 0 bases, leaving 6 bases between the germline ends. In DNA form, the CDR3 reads TGCGCCAGCAGCCGCCAGTTGAACACTGAAGCTTTCTTT. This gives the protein CASSRQLNTEAFF.

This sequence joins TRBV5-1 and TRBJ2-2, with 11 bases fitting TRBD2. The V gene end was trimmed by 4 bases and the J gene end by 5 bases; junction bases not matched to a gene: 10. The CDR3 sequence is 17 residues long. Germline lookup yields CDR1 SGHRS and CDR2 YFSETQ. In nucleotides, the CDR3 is TGCGCCAGCAGCCACTTGGTAGCGGGGGGGCATACCGGGGAGCTGTTTTTT. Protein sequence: CASSHLVAGGHTGELFF.

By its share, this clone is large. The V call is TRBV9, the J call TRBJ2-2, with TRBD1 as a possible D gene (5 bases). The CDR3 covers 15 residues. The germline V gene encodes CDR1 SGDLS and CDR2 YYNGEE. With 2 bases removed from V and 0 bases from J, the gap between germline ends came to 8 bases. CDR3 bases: TGTGCCAGCAGCGTCGACAGCTCGAACACCGGGGAGCTGTTTTTT. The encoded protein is CASSVDSSNTGELFF.

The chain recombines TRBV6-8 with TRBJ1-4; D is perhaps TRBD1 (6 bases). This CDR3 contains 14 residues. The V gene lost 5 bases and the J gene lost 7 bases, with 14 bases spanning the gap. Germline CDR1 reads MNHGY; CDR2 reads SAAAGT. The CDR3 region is CASSELDRFEKLFF. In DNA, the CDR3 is TGTGCCAGCAGTGAGCTGGACAGATTTGAAAAACTGTTTTTT.

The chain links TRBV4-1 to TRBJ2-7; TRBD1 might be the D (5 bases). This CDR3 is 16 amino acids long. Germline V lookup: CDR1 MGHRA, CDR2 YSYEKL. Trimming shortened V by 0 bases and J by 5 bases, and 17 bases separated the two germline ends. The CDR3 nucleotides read TGCGCCAGCAGCCAAGAATTGGGGCCCAGGGCCCACGAGCAGTACTTC. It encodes CASSQELGPRAHEQYF.

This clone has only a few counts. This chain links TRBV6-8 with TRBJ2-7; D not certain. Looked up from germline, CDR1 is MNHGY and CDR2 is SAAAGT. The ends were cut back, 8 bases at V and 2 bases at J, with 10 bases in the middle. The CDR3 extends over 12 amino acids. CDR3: CASLSVTYEQYF. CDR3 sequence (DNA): TGTGCCAGCCTATCGGTGACCTACGAGCAGTACTTC.

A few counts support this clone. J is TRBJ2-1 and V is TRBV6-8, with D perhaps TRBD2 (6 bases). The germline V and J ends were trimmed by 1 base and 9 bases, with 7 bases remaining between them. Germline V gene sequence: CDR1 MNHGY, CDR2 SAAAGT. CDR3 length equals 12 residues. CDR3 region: CASSYFGSEQFF. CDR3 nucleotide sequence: TGTGCCAGCAGTTACTTCGGGAGTGAGCAGTTCTTC.